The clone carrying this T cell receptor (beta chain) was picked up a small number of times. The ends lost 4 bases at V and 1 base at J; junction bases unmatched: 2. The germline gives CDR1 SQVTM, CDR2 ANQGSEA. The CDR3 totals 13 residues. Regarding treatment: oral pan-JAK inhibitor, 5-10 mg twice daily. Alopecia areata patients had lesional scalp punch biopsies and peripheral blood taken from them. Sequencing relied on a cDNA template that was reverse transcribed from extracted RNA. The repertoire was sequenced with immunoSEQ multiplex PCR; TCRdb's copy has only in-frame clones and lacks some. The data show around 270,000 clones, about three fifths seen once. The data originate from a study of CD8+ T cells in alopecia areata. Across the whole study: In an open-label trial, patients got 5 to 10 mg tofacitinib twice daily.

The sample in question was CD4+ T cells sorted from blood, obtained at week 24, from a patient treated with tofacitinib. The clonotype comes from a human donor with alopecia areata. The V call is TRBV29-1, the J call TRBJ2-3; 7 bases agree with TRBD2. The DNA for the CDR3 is TGCAGCGTTGGCGGGGGAGGCACAGATACGCAGTATTTT. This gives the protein CSVGGGGTDTQYF.